Many counts were recorded for the clone carrying this TCR beta chain. Its target is not known. This CDR3 region has 16 residues. V was pared by 2 bases and J by 1 base, with 11 bases between. Germline V gives CDR1 SGHTA, CDR2 FQGNSA. Treatment: oral pan-JAK inhibitor, 5-10 mg twice daily. The data were taken from a study of CD8+ T cells in alopecia areata. RNA, once extracted, was reverse transcribed into cDNA for use as the sequencing template. The repertoire was sequenced with immunoSEQ multiplex PCR; TCRdb's copy has only in-frame clones and lacks some. The sample contains 80,000 or so clones, approximately 66% of which appear only once. Overall study results and limits: Amid tofacitinib therapy, many expanded lesional clones stayed present in scalp and blood.

Sample: CD8+ T cells sorted from blood, taken at week 24, from a patient treated with tofacitinib. The clonotype comes from a human donor with alopecia areata. The chain combines TRBV7-2 with TRBJ2-2, with D perhaps matching TRBD1 (6 bases). CDR3 protein: CASSLFRTVNTGELFF. CDR3 bases: TGTGCCAGCAGCTTATTCCGGACAGTGAACACCGGGGAGCTGTTTTTT.